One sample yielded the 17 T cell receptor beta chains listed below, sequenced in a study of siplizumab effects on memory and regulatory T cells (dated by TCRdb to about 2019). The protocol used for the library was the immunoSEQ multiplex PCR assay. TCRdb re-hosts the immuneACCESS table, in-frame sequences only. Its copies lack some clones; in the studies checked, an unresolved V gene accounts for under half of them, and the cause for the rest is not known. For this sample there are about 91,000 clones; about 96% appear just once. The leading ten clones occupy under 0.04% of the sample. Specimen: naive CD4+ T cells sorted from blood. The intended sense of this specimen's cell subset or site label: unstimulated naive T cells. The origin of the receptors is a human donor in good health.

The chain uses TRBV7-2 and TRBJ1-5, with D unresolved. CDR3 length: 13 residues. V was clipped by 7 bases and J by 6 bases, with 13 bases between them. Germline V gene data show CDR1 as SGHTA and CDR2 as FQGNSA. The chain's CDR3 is CASTTSGGQPQHF. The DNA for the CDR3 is TGTGCCAGCACCACATCCGGTGGTCAGCCCCAGCATTTT. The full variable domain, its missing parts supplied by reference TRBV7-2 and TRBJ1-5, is GAGVSQSPSNKVTEKGKDVELRCDPISGHTALYWYRQSLGQGLEFLIYFQGNSAPDKSGLPSDRFSAERTGGSVSTLTIQRTQQEDSAVYLCASTTSGGQPQHFGDGTRLSIL.

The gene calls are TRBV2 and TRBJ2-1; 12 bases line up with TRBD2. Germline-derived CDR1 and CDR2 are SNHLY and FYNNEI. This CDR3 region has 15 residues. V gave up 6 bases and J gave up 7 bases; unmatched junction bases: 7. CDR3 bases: TGTGCCAGCAGGCGGACTAGCGGGGTTGCTAATGAGCAGTTCTTC. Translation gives CASRRTSGVANEQFF.

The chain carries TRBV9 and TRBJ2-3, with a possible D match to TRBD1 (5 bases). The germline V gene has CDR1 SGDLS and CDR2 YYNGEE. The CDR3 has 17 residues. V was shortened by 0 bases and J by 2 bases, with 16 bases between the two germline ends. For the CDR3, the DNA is TGTGCCAGCAGCGTAGGGGGCACAGGTTACTTCACAGATACGCAGTATTTT. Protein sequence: CASSVGGTGYFTDTQYF.

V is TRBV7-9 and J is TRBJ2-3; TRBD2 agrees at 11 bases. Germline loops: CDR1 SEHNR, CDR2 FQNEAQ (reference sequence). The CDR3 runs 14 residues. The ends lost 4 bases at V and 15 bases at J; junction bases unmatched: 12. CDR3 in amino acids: CASSSQLASGGKYF. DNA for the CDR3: TGTGCCAGCAGCTCTCAACTCGCTAGCGGGGGGAAATATTTT.

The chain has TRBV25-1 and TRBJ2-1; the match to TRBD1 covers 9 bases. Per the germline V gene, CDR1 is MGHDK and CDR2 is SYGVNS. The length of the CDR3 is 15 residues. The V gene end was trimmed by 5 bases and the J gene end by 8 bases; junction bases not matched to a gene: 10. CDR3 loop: CASSSTGTGHHEQFF. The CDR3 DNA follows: TGTGCCAGCAGTTCGACCGGGACAGGGCACCATGAGCAGTTCTTC.

CDR3 protein: CSVEGQGVETQYF. In DNA form, the CDR3 reads TGCAGCGTTGAGGGACAGGGAGTAGAGACCCAGTACTTC. This chain joins TRBV29-1 and TRBJ2-5, with 9 bases aligning to TRBD1. The CDR3 extends over 13 amino acids. The germline V gene has CDR1 SQVTM and CDR2 ANQGSEA. Germline trimming cut 3 bases from V and 4 bases from J; bases unmatched to any gene: 3. The variable domain in full, completed from reference TRBV29-1 and TRBJ2-5, reads SAVISQKPSRDICQRGTSLTIQCQVDSQVTMMFWYRQQPGQSLTLIATANQGSEATYESGFVIDKFPISRPNLTFSTLTVSNMSPEDSSIYLCSVEGQGVETQYFGPGTRLLVL.

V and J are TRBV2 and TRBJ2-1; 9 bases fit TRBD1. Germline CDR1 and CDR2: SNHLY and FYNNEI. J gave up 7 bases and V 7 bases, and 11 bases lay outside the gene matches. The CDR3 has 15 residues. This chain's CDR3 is CASTRQGGAWNEQFF. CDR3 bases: TGTGCCAGCACCCGACAGGGGGGGGCTTGGAATGAGCAGTTCTTC.

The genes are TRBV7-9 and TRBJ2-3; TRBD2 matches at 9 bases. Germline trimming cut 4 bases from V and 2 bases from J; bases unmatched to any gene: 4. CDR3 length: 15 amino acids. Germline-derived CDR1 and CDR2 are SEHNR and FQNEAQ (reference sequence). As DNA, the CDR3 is TGTGCCAGCAGCTCAGCGGGGGGCTCCACAGATACGCAGTATTTT. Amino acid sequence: CASSSAGGSTDTQYF.

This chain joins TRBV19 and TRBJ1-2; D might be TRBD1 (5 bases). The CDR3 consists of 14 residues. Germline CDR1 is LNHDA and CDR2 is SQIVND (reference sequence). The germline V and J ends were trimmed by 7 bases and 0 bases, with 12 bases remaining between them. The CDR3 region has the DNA TGTGCCAGTATGGGGCAGGGCTCTAACTATGGCTACACCTTC. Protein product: CASMGQGSNYGYTF.

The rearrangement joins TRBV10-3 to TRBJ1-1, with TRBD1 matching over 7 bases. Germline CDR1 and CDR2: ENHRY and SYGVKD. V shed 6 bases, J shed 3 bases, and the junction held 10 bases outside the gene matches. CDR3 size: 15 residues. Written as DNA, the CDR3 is TGTGCCATCAGCCGACAGGGCCAAGGGGACACTGAAGCTTTCTTT. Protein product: CAISRQGQGDTEAFF.

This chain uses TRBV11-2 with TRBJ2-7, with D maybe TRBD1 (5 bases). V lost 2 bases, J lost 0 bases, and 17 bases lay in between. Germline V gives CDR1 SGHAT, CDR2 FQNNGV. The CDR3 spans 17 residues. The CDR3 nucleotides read TGTGCCAGCAGCTTACTCCAAGGGGCGATTAGCTCCTACGAGCAGTACTTC. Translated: CASSLLQGAISSYEQYF.

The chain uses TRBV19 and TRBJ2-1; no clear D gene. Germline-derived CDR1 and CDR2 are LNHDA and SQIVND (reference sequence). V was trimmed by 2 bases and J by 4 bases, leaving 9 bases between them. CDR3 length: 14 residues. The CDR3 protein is CASSITSTYNEQFF. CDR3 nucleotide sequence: TGTGCCAGTAGTATAACCTCGACGTACAATGAGCAGTTCTTC. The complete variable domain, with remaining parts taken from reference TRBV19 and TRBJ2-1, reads DGGITQSPKYLFRKEGQNVTLSCEQNLNHDAMYWYRQDPGQGLRLIYYSQIVNDFQKGDIAEGYSVSREKKESFPLTVTSAQKNPTAFYLCASSITSTYNEQFFGPGTRLTVL.

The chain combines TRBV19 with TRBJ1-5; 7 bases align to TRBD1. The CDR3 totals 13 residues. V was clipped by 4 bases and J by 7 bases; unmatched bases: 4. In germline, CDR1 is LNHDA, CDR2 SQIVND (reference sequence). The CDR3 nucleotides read TGTGCCAGTAGTAGACAGGGCTGGCAGCCCCAGCATTTT. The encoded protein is CASSRQGWQPQHF.

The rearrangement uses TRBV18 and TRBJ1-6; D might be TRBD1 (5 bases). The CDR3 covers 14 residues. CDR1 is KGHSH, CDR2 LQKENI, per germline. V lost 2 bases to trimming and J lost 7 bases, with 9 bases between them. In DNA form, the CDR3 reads TGTGCCAGCTCACCATTGACAGAGAATTCACCCCTCCACTTT. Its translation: CASSPLTENSPLHF.

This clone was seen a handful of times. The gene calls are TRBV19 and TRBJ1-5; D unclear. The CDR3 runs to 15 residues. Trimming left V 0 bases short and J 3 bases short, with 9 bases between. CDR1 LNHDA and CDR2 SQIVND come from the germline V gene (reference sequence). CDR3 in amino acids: CASSIEGWANQPQHF. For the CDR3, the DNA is TGTGCCAGTAGTATAGAAGGGTGGGCCAATCAGCCCCAGCATTTT.

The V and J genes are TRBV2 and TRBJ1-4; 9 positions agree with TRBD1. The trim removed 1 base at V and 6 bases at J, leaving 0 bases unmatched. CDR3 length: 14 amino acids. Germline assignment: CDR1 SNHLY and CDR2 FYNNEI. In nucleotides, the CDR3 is TGTGCCAGCAGTGAAGGGACAGGGGATGAAAAACTGTTTTTT. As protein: CASSEGTGDEKLFF.

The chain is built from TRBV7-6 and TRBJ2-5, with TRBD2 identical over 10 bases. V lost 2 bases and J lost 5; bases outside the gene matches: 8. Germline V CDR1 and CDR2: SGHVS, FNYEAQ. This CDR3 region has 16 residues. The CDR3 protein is CASSLIASGGGETQYF. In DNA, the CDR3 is TGTGCCAGCAGCTTAATTGCTAGCGGGGGCGGGGAGACCCAGTACTTC.